The sequence of this T cell receptor beta chain was determined in a study of shared clonotypes between healthy human individuals. Background on the study: Each donor's CD8 memory used one plate, CD8 naive two, each CD4 subset three.

An assay was performed, and its level was deep. An approximately 200 ng quantity of DNA, about 30,000 T cell genomes, went into the sorted-subset replicate PCRs. Only in-frame clones appear in the TCRdb table, and some are missing; sequencing was by immunoSEQ multiplex PCR. The profile shows about 2.4 million clones, 85% to 95% of them singletons. General observations from the study: In general, naive subsets displayed greater estimated richness than memory subsets did.

On this clone itself: Antigen specificity is unknown.

CDR3 length: 14 residues. V dropped 1 base and J dropped 10 bases, with 11 bases sitting between them. The germline V gene encodes CDR1 LNHDA and CDR2 SQIVND (reference sequence). The rearrangement links TRBV19 to TRBJ1-6; D is unclear. The material sequenced was naive CD4+ T cells sorted from blood. Documented subset: CD45RA+ positively selected. This receptor was obtained from a young man in good health. The CDR3, as DNA: TGTGCCAGTAGTATAGGGACGGACGGATCACCCCTCCACTTT. This codes for CASSIGTDGSPLHF.